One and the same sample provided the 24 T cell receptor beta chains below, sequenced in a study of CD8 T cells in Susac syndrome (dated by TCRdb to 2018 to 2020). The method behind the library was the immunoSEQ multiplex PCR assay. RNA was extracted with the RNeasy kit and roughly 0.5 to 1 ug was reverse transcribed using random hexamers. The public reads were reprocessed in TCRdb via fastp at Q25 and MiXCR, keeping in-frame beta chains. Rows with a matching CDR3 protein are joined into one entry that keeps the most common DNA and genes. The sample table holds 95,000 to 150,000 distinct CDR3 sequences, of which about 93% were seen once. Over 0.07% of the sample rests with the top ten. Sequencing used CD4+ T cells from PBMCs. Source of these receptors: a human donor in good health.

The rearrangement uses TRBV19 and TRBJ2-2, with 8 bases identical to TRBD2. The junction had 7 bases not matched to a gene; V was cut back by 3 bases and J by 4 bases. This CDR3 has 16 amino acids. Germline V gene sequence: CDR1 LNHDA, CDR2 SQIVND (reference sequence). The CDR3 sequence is CASSISTSAVTGELFF. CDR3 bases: TGTGCCAGTAGTATTTCGACTAGCGCCGTCACCGGGGAGCTGTTTTTT.

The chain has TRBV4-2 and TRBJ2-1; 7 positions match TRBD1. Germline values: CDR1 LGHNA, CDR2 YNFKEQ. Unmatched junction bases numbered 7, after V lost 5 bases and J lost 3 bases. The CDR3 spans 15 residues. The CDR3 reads CASSETGRLYNEQFF. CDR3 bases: TGTGCCAGCAGCGAGACAGGGAGACTCTACAATGAGCAGTTCTTC.

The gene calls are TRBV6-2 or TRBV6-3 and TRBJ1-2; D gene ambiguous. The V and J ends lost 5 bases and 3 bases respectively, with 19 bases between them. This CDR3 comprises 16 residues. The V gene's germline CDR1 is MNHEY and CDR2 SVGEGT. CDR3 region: CASSHLLGNPDYGYTF. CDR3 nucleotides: TGTGCCAGCAGTCACCTCCTTGGGAATCCCGACTATGGCTACACCTTC.

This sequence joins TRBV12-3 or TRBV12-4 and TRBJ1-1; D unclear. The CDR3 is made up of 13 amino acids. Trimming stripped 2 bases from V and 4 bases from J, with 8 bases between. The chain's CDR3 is CASSLRTPTEAFF. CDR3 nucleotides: TGTGCCAGCAGTTTAAGAACACCCACTGAAGCTTTCTTT.

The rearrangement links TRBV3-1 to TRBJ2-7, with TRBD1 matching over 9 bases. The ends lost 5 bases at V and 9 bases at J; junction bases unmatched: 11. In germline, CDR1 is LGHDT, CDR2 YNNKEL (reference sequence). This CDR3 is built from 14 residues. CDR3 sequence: CASSFERDRVSQYF. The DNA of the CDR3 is TGTGCCAGCAGCTTTGAGCGGGACAGGGTGTCGCAGTACTTC.

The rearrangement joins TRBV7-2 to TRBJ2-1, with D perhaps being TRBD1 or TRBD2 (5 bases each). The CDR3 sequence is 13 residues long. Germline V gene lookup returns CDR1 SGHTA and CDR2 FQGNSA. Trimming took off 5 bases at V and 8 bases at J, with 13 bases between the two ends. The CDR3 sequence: CASSARSGHEQFF. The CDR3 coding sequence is TGTGCCAGCAGCGCCCGATCGGGGCATGAGCAGTTCTTC.

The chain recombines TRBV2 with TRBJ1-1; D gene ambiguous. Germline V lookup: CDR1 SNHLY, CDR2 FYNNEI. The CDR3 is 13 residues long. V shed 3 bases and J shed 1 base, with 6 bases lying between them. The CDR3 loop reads CASSEAANTEAFF. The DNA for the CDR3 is TGTGCCAGCAGTGAGGCAGCGAACACTGAAGCTTTCTTT.

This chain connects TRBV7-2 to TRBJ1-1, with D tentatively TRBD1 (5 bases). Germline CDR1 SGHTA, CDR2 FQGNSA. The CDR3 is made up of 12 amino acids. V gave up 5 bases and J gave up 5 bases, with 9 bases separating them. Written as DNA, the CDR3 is TGTGCCAGCAGCCAGGGTAAAACTGAAGCTTTCTTT. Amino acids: CASSQGKTEAFF.

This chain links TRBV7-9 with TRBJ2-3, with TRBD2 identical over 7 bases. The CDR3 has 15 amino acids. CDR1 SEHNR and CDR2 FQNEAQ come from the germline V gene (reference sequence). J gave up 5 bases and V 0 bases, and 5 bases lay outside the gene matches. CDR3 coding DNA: TGTGCCAGCAGCTTAGCCAGCGGGACCCGAGATACGCAGTATTTT. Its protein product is CASSLASGTRDTQYF.

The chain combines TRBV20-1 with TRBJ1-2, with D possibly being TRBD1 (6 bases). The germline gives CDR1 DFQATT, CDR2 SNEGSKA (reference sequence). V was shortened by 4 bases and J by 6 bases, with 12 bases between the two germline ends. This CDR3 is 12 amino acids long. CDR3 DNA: TGCAGTGCTACCCGGAGGGGGGATGGCTACACCTTC. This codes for CSATRRGDGYTF.

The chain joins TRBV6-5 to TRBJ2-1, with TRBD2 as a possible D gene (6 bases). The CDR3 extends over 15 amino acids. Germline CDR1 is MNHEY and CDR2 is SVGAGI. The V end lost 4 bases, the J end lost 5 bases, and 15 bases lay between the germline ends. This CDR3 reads CASSSSALGHNEQFF. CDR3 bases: TGTGCCAGCAGTTCTAGCGCCTTGGGGCACAATGAGCAGTTCTTC.

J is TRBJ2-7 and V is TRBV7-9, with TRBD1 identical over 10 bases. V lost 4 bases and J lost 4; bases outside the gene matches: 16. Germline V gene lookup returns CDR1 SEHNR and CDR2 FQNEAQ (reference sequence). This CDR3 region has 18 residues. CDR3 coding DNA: TGTGCCAGCAGCTCTCCCGGGACAGGGGTCGGGACTAGGTACGAGCAGTACTTC. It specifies CASSSPGTGVGTRYEQYF.

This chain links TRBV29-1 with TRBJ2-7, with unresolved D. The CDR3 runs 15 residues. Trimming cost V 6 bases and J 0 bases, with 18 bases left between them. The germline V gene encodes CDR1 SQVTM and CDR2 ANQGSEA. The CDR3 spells CSVTSRRTSSYEQYF. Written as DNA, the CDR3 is TGCAGCGTCACAAGTCGACGGACGAGCTCCTACGAGCAGTACTTC.

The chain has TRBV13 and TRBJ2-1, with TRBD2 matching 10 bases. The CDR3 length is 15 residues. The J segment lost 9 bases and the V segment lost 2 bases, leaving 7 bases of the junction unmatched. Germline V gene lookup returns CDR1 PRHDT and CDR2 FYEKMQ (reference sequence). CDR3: CASSLWGTSEAEQFF. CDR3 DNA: TGTGCCAGCAGCTTATGGGGGACTAGCGAGGCTGAGCAGTTCTTC.

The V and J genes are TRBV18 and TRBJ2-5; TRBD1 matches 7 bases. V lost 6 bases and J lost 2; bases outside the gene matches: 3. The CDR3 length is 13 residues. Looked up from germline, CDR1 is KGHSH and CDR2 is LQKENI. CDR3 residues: CASSTGQQETQYF. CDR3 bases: TGTGCCAGCTCGACGGGACAGCAAGAGACCCAGTACTTC.

The CDR3, as DNA: TGTGCCAGCTCACCCGAGGGGGCAGGCTATGGCTACACCTTC. As protein: CASSPEGAGYGYTF. The J gene is TRBJ1-2, the V gene TRBV18; 7 positions agree with TRBD1. There are 14 residues in the CDR3. Germline V gene sequence: CDR1 KGHSH, CDR2 LQKENI. After removal of 3 bases from V and 4 bases from J, the junction contained 5 bases not matched to a gene.

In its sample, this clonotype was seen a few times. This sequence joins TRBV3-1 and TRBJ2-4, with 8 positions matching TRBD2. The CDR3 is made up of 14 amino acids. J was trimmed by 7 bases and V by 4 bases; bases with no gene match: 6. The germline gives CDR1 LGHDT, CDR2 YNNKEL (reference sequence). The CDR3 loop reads CASSPGTSGNIQYF. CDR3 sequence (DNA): TGTGCCAGCAGCCCCGGGACTAGTGGGAACATTCAGTACTTC.

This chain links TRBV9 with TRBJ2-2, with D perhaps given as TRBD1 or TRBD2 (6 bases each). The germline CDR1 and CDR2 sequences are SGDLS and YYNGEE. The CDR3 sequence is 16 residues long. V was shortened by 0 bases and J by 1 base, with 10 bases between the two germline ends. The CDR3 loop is CASSVAGGQNTGELFF. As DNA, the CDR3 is TGTGCCAGCAGCGTAGCTGGGGGGCAGAACACCGGGGAGCTGTTTTTT. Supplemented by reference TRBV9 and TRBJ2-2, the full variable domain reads DSGVTQTPKHLITATGQRVTLRCSPRSGDLSVYWYQQSLDQGLQFLIQYYNGEERAKGNILERFSAQQFPDLHSELNLSSLELGDSALYFCASSVAGGQNTGELFFGEGSRLTVL.

CDR3 residues: CSVGYDTGELFF. In nucleotides, the CDR3 is TGCAGCGTCGGTTACGACACCGGGGAGCTGTTTTTT. This chain links TRBV29-1 with TRBJ2-2; D gene uncertain. The germline V gene encodes CDR1 SQVTM and CDR2 ANQGSEA. The CDR3 is 12 residues long. Between the trimmed V and J ends, which lost 6 bases and 3 bases, there was a span of 8 bases.

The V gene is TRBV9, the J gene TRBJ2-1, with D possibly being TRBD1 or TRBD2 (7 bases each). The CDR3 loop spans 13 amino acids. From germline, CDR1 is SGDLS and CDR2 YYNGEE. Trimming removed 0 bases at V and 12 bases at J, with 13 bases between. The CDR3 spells CASSVDPGGVQFF. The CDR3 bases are TGTGCCAGCAGCGTAGACCCAGGGGGGGTGCAGTTCTTC.

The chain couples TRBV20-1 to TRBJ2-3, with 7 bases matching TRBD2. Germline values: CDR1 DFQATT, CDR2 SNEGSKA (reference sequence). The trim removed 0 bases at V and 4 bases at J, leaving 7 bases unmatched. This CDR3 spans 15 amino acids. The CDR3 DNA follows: TGCAGTGCTAGAGATCCTGCGGGAGCCCCAGATACGCAGTATTTT. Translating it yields CSARDPAGAPDTQYF.

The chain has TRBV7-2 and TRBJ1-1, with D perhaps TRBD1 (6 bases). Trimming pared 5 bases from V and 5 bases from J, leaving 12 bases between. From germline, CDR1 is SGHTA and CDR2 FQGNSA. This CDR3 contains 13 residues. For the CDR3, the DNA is TGTGCCAGCAGCCAACAGGGTTGGACTGAAGCTTTCTTT. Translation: CASSQQGWTEAFF.

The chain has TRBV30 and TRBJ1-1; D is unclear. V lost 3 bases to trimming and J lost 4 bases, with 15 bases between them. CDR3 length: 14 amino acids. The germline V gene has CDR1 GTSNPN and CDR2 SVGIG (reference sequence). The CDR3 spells CAWRTPWQSTEAFF. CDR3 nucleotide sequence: TGTGCCTGGAGGACCCCATGGCAGAGCACTGAAGCTTTCTTT.

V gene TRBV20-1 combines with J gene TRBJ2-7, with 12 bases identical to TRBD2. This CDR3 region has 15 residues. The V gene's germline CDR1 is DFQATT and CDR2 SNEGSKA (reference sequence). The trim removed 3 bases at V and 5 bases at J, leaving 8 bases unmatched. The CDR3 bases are TGCAGTGCTAGCCGGACTAGCGGGGAAAGGGACGAGCAGTACTTC. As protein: CSASRTSGERDEQYF.